These 32 T cell receptor beta chains originate from one sample sequenced in a study of blood T cell repertoires in COVID-19. Repertoires were generated with immunoSEQ multiplex PCR, while TCRdb's copy carries only in-frame clones and drops some. The table includes some 120,000 clones, 85% to 90% detected once. The sample was peripheral blood. The receptor set was obtained from a woman in her fifties or sixties with acute or convalescent COVID-19.

The V call is TRBV10-2, the J call TRBJ2-7; TRBD2 aligns across 8 bases. V shed 3 bases and J 4 bases; nucleotides not matched to a gene: 5. This CDR3 has 14 amino acids. CDR1 WSHSY and CDR2 SAAADI come from the germline V gene. The CDR3 coding sequence is TGCGCCAGCAGTGAAGGCGGGGGGCTGTACGAGCAGTACTTC. Translation gives CASSEGGGLYEQYF.

The J gene is TRBJ2-7, the V gene TRBV5-8; D is perhaps TRBD2 (7 bases). V lost 5 bases and J lost 3, with 21 bases in between. CDR3 length: 16 residues. Germline V gene lookup returns CDR1 SGHTS and CDR2 YDEGEE. CDR3 in amino acids: CASRGGGTESRYEQYF. In DNA form, the CDR3 reads TGTGCCAGCAGAGGGGGAGGGACTGAATCTCGCTACGAGCAGTACTTC.

J is TRBJ2-4 and V is TRBV6-2 or TRBV6-3; D might be TRBD2 (6 bases). CDR3 length: 13 amino acids. Trimming stripped 6 bases from V and 3 bases from J, with 9 bases between. The germline gives CDR1 MNHEY, CDR2 SVGEGT. The CDR3 region is CASSPGLKNIQYF. DNA for the CDR3: TGTGCCAGCAGCCCGGGACTCAAAAACATTCAGTACTTC.

The gene calls are TRBV9 and TRBJ1-1; 9 nucleotides agree with TRBD1. CDR3 length equals 15 residues. CDR1 is SGDLS, CDR2 YYNGEE, per germline. J gave up 7 bases and V 3 bases, and 10 bases lay outside the gene matches. The CDR3 here is CASSARTGVRGEAFF. In DNA, the CDR3 is TGTGCCAGCAGCGCCCGGACAGGGGTCAGGGGTGAAGCTTTCTTT.

The chain uses TRBV18 and TRBJ2-7, with TRBD1 matching over 10 bases. Germline V lookup: CDR1 KGHSH, CDR2 LQKENI. This CDR3 comprises 14 residues. V shed 6 bases and J 2 bases; nucleotides not matched to a gene: 4. Here the CDR3 DNA reads TGTGCCAGCTCTCAGGGGACAGGGGCCTACGAGCAGTACTTC. This translates into CASSQGTGAYEQYF.

V and J are TRBV5-4 and TRBJ2-6, with D maybe TRBD2 (6 bases). The CDR3 covers 18 residues. CDR1 and CDR2 (germline): SGHNT, YYREEE (reference sequence). V was cut by 3 bases and J by 2 bases, with 18 bases left in between. The CDR3 nucleotides are TGTGCCAGCAGCTCATTGGATGCGGGGAGGACTGGGGCCAACGTCCTGACTTTC. Translating it yields CASSSLDAGRTGANVLTF.

The CDR3 DNA is TGCGCCAGCAGCTCACAAGGACAGGGGTATGAAAAACTGTTTTTT. Its translation is CASSSQGQGYEKLFF. V is TRBV5-1 and J is TRBJ1-4, with 9 bases aligning to TRBD1. Germline values: CDR1 SGHRS, CDR2 YFSETQ. The V and J ends lost 3 bases and 6 bases, in that order; junction bases with no gene match: 6. This CDR3 contains 15 residues. Looking up the rest from reference TRBV5-1 and TRBJ1-4 gives the full variable domain: KAGVTQTPRYLIKTRGQQVTLSCSPISGHRSVSWYQQTPGQGLQFLFEYFSETQRNKGNFPGRFSGRQFSNSRSEMNVSTLELGDSALYLCASSSQGQGYEKLFFGSGTQLSVL.

The J gene is TRBJ2-3, the V gene TRBV4-3, with 11 bases lining up with TRBD2. Trimming removed 0 bases from V and 2 bases from J; junction bases left unmatched: 16. The CDR3 sequence is 21 residues long. The germline CDR1 and CDR2 sequences are LGHNA and YSLEER. CDR3 protein: CASSQESWVAGGSVHTDTQYF. CDR3 DNA sequence: TGCGCCAGCAGCCAAGAGTCGTGGGTAGCGGGGGGGTCGGTCCACACAGATACGCAGTATTTT.

To note about this clone: A junction boundary mismatches the germline segment, possibly from a read error. The chain links TRBV5-6 to TRBJ1-2; 9 bases are shared with TRBD1. The CDR3 has 13 residues. Per the germline V gene, CDR1 is SGHDT and CDR2 is YYEEEE. The CDR3 DNA reads as TGTGCCAGCAGCTTGGCACAGGGGGCTGGTCCCCACTTC. It specifies CASSLAQGAGPHF.

CDR3 amino acids: CASSWGLGGYTF. In DNA form, the CDR3 reads TGTGCCAGCAGCTGGGGACTGGGGGGCTACACCTTC. The chain recombines TRBV5-5 with TRBJ1-2; tentative D call: TRBD1 (5 bases). V was pared by 3 bases and J by 8 bases, with 11 bases between. CDR1 is SGHKS and CDR2 is YYEKEE in the germline V gene (reference sequence). CDR3 length: 12 amino acids.

The V call is TRBV11-2, the J call TRBJ1-2, with 10 bases matching TRBD1. Germline V gene data show CDR1 as SGHAT and CDR2 as FQNNGV. CDR3 size: 16 residues. V trimming: 4 bases; J trimming: 3 bases; junction bases outside the gene matches: 8. CDR3 coding DNA: TGTGCCAGCAGCTCCTGGGAGGGACAGGGGCACTATGGCTACACCTTC. This codes for CASSSWEGQGHYGYTF. Supplemented by reference TRBV11-2 and TRBJ1-2, the full variable domain reads EAGVAQSPRYKIIEKRQSVAFWCNPISGHATLYWYQQILGQGPKLLIQFQNNGVVDDSQLPKDRFSAERLKGVDSTLKIQPAKLEDSAVYLCASSSWEGQGHYGYTFGSGTRLTVV.

V and J are TRBV7-8 and TRBJ1-1; D is ambiguous. Per the germline V gene, CDR1 is SGHVS and CDR2 is FQNEAQ. Trimming took 5 bases from V and 2 from J, leaving 12 bases between them. This CDR3 spans 14 amino acids. CDR3 bases: TGTGCCAGCAGCCCATCCGGACTAAACACTGAAGCTTTCTTT. This sequence encodes CASSPSGLNTEAFF.

The rearrangement links TRBV24-1 to TRBJ2-1; 8 nucleotides agree with TRBD2. V was clipped by 0 bases and J by 0 bases; unmatched bases: 6. From germline, CDR1 is KGHDR and CDR2 SFDVKD. This CDR3 comprises 18 residues. This CDR3 reads CATSDLWGSGSSYNEQFF. CDR3 nucleotides: TGTGCCACCAGTGATTTGTGGGGGAGCGGGAGCTCCTACAATGAGCAGTTCTTC.

The chain links TRBV6-2 or TRBV6-3 to TRBJ2-7; D is possibly TRBD2 (6 bases). This CDR3 has 15 residues. Germline CDR1 and CDR2: MNHEY and SVGEGT. V was clipped by 0 bases and J by 5 bases, with 14 bases between them. The CDR3 spells CASSYSKGGEHEQYF. CDR3 nucleotide sequence: TGTGCCAGCAGTTACTCGAAGGGAGGTGAACACGAGCAGTACTTC.

J is TRBJ1-2 and V is TRBV24-1; 9 nucleotides agree with TRBD1. The CDR3 extends over 13 amino acids. Trimming removed 9 bases from V and 6 bases from J; junction bases left unmatched: 7. The germline V gene has CDR1 KGHDR and CDR2 SFDVKD. In nucleotides, the CDR3 is TGTGCCACCCGCGGGACAGGGAGTGATGGCTACACCTTC. It specifies CATRGTGSDGYTF.

The V call is TRBV5-4, the J call TRBJ2-7, with D maybe TRBD2 (6 bases). Germline V gene lookup returns CDR1 SGHNT and CDR2 YYREEE (reference sequence). CDR3 length: 15 amino acids. V lost 3 bases and J 2 bases, leaving 15 bases between the germline ends. The CDR3 DNA is TGTGCCAGCAGCTCCTGGGGAGGAGGGGCCTACGAGCAGTACTTC. This translates into CASSSWGGGAYEQYF.

This chain connects TRBV2 to TRBJ2-1; 10 nucleotides match TRBD1. CDR3 length equals 15 residues. The J segment lost 0 bases and the V segment lost 5 bases, leaving 1 base of the junction unmatched. The germline CDR1 and CDR2 sequences are SNHLY and FYNNEI. The DNA for the CDR3 is TGTGCCAGCAGTTGGGACAGGGGCTCCTACAATGAGCAGTTCTTC. Translation gives CASSWDRGSYNEQFF.

This chain uses TRBV5-4 with TRBJ1-2, with 10 bases fitting TRBD1. The CDR3 spans 14 residues. V gave up 6 bases and J gave up 10 bases; unmatched junction bases: 12. Germline CDR1 SGHNT, CDR2 YYREEE (reference sequence). The DNA of the CDR3 is TGTGCCAGCATCCAGTTAGGGACAGGGGCGCACTACACCTTC. It encodes CASIQLGTGAHYTF.

The chain combines TRBV5-6 with TRBJ1-2, with TRBD1 matching over 10 bases. The V gene's germline CDR1 is SGHDT and CDR2 YYEEEE. V lost 3 bases, J lost 6 bases, and 5 bases stayed unmatched. CDR3 length equals 14 residues. CDR3 sequence: CASSSDRGRDGYTF. The CDR3 bases are TGTGCCAGCAGCTCCGACAGGGGGCGGGATGGCTACACCTTC.

The chain has TRBV9 and TRBJ1-1; D may be TRBD1 (6 bases). Trimming took off 4 bases at V and 7 bases at J, with 14 bases between the two ends. This CDR3 has 13 amino acids. Germline lookup yields CDR1 SGDLS and CDR2 YYNGEE. CDR3 DNA sequence: TGTGCCAGCAGCCCAGGACAGTTGGGTGAAGCTTTCTTT. Protein sequence: CASSPGQLGEAFF.

This chain uses TRBV10-3 with TRBJ2-3; 12 nucleotides match TRBD2. Germline V gene data show CDR1 as ENHRY and CDR2 as SYGVKD. The junction had 5 bases not matched to a gene; V was cut back by 4 bases and J by 0 bases. The CDR3 has 17 residues. The CDR3 nucleotides read TGTGCCATCAGTGGGACCGGGACTAGCGGGAGCACAGATACGCAGTATTTT. This sequence encodes CAISGTGTSGSTDTQYF.

The rearrangement links TRBV3-1 (or the pseudogene TRBV3-2) to TRBJ1-3; 9 bases match TRBD1. The CDR3 spans 16 residues. The J segment lost 2 bases and the V segment lost 4 bases, leaving 6 bases of the junction unmatched. Per germline, CDR1 LGHDT and CDR2 YNNKEL (reference sequence). The CDR3 loop reads CASSLPGQGTGNTIYF. The CDR3 DNA is TGTGCCAGCAGCCTTCCGGGACAGGGAACTGGAAACACCATATATTTT.

The gene calls are TRBV5-6 and TRBJ2-5; D is unresolved. Germline V CDR1 and CDR2: SGHDT, YYEEEE. CDR3 length: 15 residues. The ends were cut back, 4 bases at V and 1 base at J, with 14 bases in the middle. This chain's CDR3 is CASSPVALFQETQYF. CDR3 nucleotide sequence: TGTGCCAGCAGCCCCGTCGCGTTATTCCAAGAGACCCAGTACTTC.

The chain links TRBV7-9 to TRBJ1-1; TRBD1 agrees at 8 bases. This CDR3 is built from 15 residues. Germline V gene sequence: CDR1 SEHNR, CDR2 FQNEAQ (reference sequence). V lost 5 bases to trimming and J lost 1 base; unmatched junction nucleotides: 6. This chain's CDR3 is CASSPQGAWNTEAFF. The CDR3 DNA reads TGTGCCAGCAGCCCCCAGGGGGCCTGGAACACTGAAGCTTTCTTT.

This clone has only one observation. This sequence joins TRBV7-3 and TRBJ2-5, with 12 bases aligning to TRBD2. CDR1 and CDR2 from the germline V gene are SGHTA and FQGTGA. This CDR3 has 16 amino acids. V trimming: 5 bases; J trimming: 1 base; junction bases outside the gene matches: 5. The CDR3 loop is CASSPGLAGFQETQYF. CDR3 sequence (DNA): TGTGCCAGCAGCCCCGGACTAGCGGGGTTCCAAGAGACCCAGTACTTC.

The chain has TRBV10-2 and TRBJ1-2, with 9 bases lining up with TRBD1. The V gene's germline CDR1 is WSHSY and CDR2 SAAADI. V trimming: 2 bases; J trimming: 5 bases; junction bases outside the gene matches: 3. The CDR3 runs to 14 residues. The CDR3 nucleotides read TGCGCCAGCAGTGAGCGGGACAGGGTTTATGGCTACACCTTC. Its translation is CASSERDRVYGYTF.

This chain links TRBV24-1 with TRBJ1-4, with D tentatively TRBD1 (6 bases). Trimming took 5 bases from V and 6 from J, leaving 9 bases between them. The germline gives CDR1 KGHDR, CDR2 SFDVKD. The CDR3 spans 13 residues. The CDR3 loop is CATSAGADEKLFF. The CDR3 DNA reads TGTGCCACCAGTGCAGGGGCTGATGAAAAACTGTTTTTT.

The chain combines TRBV7-2 with TRBJ2-2, with D maybe TRBD2 (5 bases). Germline V gene data show CDR1 as SGHTA and CDR2 as FQGNSA. The CDR3 runs 14 residues. Trimming left V 6 bases short and J 2 bases short, with 10 bases between. As DNA, the CDR3 is TGTGCCAGCAGTCCTAGCTTCAACACCGGGGAGCTGTTTTTT. Its protein product is CASSPSFNTGELFF.

The rearrangement joins TRBV20-1 to TRBJ2-7; TRBD2 matches at 7 bases. With V trimmed by 3 bases and J by 3 bases, 8 bases remained unmatched. CDR1 is DFQATT, CDR2 SNEGSKA, per germline (reference sequence). The CDR3 is 14 amino acids. In DNA, the CDR3 is TGCAGTGCTAGTCTGGGCGGGAGCGGCTACGAGCAGTACTTC. Amino acids: CSASLGGSGYEQYF.

The chain couples TRBV3-1 (or the pseudogene TRBV3-2) to TRBJ1-5; D might be TRBD1 (5 bases). The CDR3 contains 14 residues. The germline V gene encodes CDR1 LGHDT and CDR2 YNNKEL (reference sequence). With 5 bases removed from V and 3 bases from J, the gap between germline ends came to 11 bases. The CDR3 coding sequence is TGTGCCAGCAGCTTTGGACAAGTCAATCAGCCCCAGCATTTT. Its translation: CASSFGQVNQPQHF.

The CDR3 region has the DNA TGTGCCAGCTCAGCCCCCGGGACAGGAAATTTAGCTAACTATGGCTACACCTTC. This encodes CASSAPGTGNLANYGYTF. The chain carries TRBV18 and TRBJ1-2; TRBD1 agrees at 8 bases. V lost 5 bases and J lost 0; bases outside the gene matches: 14. There are 18 residues in the CDR3. Germline CDR1 KGHSH, CDR2 LQKENI.

J is TRBJ1-2 and V is TRBV4-3; TRBD1 is a possible D gene (6 bases). Per germline, CDR1 LGHNA and CDR2 YSLEER. V was pared by 0 bases and J by 4 bases, with 24 bases between. This CDR3 region has 19 residues. In DNA, the CDR3 is TGCGCCAGCAGCCAAGAGGCGGCAGGGGAGACAGGCTCCGGCTATGGCTACACCTTC. Protein product: CASSQEAAGETGSGYGYTF.